Given below is one T cell receptor beta chain in context. Donation came from healthy HIV-negative adults that had no recent acute infections or vaccinations. Approximately 95 million PBMCs went into genomic DNA for unsorted samples. This specimen belongs to a study of shared clonotypes between healthy human individuals. Replicate PCRs run on unsorted PBMC used 250 to 350 ng DNA, which was some 30,000 T cell genomes. TCRdb keeps only in-frame clones here, not all; method: immunoSEQ multiplex PCR. The table includes fewer than 550,000 clones, around 79% detected once. The CDR3 loop spans 15 amino acids. V lost 6 bases and J lost 4, with 19 bases in between.

V gene TRBV23-1 combines with J gene TRBJ2-7; possibly TRBD1 or TRBD2 for D (5 bases each). TRBV23-1 is designated an ORF whose function remains uncertain. The sequenced material came from PBMCs. The sequence came from a woman between 35 and 50 years old in good health. Some clones in this sample may be carry-over from other donors' samples. For the CDR3, the DNA is TGCGCCAGCAGCCAAGAGGGGACCTCGGGATACGAGCAGTACTTC. Its protein product is CASSQEGTSGYEQYF.